The source of this T cell receptor beta chain is a study of regulatory T cells in long-lasting Graves disease. Findings and caveats of the study: Patients with persistent disease shared over 2,500 public clonotypes, outpacing the roughly 970 shared by new patients.

As for time point: newly diagnosed GD, antithyroid drugs for less than 3 months. Making the TCR library involved RNA that had been extracted from PBMCs. This CDR3 is built from 17 residues. Trimming took 7 bases from V and 0 from J; bases not matched to a gene: 11. The germline V gene encodes CDR1 GTSNPN and CDR2 SVGIG (reference sequence). HTBI primers from iRepertoire and Arm-PCR of CDR3 regions yielded the TCR beta libraries. TCRdb itself ran the multiplex PCR reads through MiXCR, one entry per CDR3 protein. Here the sample spans about 530,000 distinct CDR3 sequences, roughly 16% being singletons. In its sample, this clonotype was seen a few times. As yet, its antigen is unknown. The data also belong to a second study, concerning T cells in Graves' hyperthyroidism and ophthalmopathy. Turning to that study: Graves' hyperthyroidism qualified as stable when ophthalmopathy did not progress within 18 months. Subjects aged 18 to 65 presented with newly diagnosed hyperthyroidism of less than 2 months' duration. HTBI primers were used for first-round RT-PCR of the TCR CDR3.

The source material was peripheral blood mononuclear cells (PBMCs), sampled at new diagnosis, from a patient treated with antithyroid drugs. The V call is TRBV30, the J call TRBJ1-3; TRBD1 aligns across 11 bases. The TCR sequence derives from a woman aged 40 to 65 with Graves disease. CDR3 protein: CALGRTGGVPSGNTIYF. CDR3 bases: TGTGCCTTAGGGAGGACAGGGGGCGTCCCCTCTGGAAACACCATATATTTT. The variable domain in full, with the rest retrieved from reference TRBV30 and TRBJ1-3, is SQTIHQWPATLVQPVGSPLSLECTVEGTSNPNLYWYRQAAGRGLQLLFYSVGIGQISSEVPQNLSASRPQDRQFILSSKKLLLSDSGFYLCALGRTGGVPSGNTIYFGEGSWLTVV.